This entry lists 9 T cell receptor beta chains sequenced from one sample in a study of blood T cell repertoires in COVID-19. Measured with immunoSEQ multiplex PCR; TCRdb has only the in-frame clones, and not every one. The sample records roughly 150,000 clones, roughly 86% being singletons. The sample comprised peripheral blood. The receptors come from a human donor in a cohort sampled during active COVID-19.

The CDR3 loop reads CASSSLNDGNIQYF. The CDR3 bases are TGTGCCAGCAGCTCACTCAACGATGGAAACATTCAGTACTTC. The genes are TRBV7-9 and TRBJ2-4; D remains ambiguous. V was clipped by 4 bases and J by 6 bases, with 13 bases between them. Germline CDR1 SEHNR, CDR2 FQNEAQ (reference sequence). The CDR3 totals 14 residues. Full variable domain (remainder filled in from reference TRBV7-9 and TRBJ2-4): DTGVSQNPRHKITKRGQNVTFRCDPISEHNRLYWYRQTLGQGPEFLTYFQNEAQLEKSRLLSDRFSAERPKGSFSTLEIQRTEQGDSAMYLCASSSLNDGNIQYFGAGTRLSVL.

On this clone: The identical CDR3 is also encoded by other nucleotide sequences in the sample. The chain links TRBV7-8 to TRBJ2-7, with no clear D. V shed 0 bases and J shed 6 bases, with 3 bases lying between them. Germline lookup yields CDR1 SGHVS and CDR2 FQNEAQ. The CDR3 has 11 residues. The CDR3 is CASSLAREQYF. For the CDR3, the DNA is TGTGCCAGCAGCTTAGCGCGCGAGCAGTACTTC.

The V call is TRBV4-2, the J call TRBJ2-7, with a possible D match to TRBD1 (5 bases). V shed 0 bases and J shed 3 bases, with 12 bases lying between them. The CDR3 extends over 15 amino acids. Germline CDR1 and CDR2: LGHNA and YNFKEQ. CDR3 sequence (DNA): TGTGCCAGCAGCCAAGATGGGGCAGTTAACTACGAGCAGTACTTC. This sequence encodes CASSQDGAVNYEQYF.

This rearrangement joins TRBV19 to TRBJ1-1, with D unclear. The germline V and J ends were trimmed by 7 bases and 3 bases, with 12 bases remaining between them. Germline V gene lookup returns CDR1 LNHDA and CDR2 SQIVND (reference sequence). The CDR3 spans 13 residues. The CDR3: CASIPLGDTEAFF. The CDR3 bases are TGTGCCAGTATTCCCCTCGGGGACACTGAAGCTTTCTTT. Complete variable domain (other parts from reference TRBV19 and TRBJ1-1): DGGITQSPKYLFRKEGQNVTLSCEQNLNHDAMYWYRQDPGQGLRLIYYSQIVNDFQKGDIAEGYSVSREKKESFPLTVTSAQKNPTAFYLCASIPLGDTEAFFGQGTRLTVV.

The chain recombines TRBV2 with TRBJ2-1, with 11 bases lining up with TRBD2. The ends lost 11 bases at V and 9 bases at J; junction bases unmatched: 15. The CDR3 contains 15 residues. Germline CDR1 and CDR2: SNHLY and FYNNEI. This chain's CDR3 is CADRTDRLAGPEQFF. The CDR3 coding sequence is TGTGCCGACCGGACAGACAGACTAGCGGGACCTGAGCAGTTCTTC.

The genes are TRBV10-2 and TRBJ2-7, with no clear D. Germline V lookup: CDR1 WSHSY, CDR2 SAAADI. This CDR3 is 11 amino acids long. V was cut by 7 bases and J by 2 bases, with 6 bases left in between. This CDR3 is CASMAAYEQYF. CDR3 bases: TGCGCCAGCATGGCAGCCTACGAGCAGTACTTC.

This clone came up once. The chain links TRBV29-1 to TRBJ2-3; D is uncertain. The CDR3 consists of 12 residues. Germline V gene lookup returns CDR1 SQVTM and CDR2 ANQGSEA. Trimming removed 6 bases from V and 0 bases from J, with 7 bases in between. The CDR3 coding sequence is TGCAGCGTACGAACAAGCACAGATACGCAGTATTTT. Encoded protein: CSVRTSTDTQYF.

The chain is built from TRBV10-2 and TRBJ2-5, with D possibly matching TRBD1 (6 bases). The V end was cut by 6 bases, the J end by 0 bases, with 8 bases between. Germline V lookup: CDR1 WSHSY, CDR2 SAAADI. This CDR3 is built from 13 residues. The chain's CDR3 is CASSGQHQETQYF. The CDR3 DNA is TGCGCCAGCAGCGGACAGCACCAAGAGACCCAGTACTTC.

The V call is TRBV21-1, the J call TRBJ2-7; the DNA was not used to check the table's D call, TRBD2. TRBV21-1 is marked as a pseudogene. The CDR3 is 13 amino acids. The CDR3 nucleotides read TGTGCCAGCAGCCTCTGTGGGGGGGCCGAGCAGTACTTC. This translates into CASSLCGGAEQYF.